The rows below give T cell receptor beta chains drawn from one sample of a study of cytomegalovirus exposure and HLA in healthy donors. Using immunoSEQ multiplex PCR, the repertoire was profiled, and TCRdb retains in-frame clones only, with some absent. Of fewer than 200,000 clones in the sample, approximately 79% were seen once. What was sequenced was PBMCs. These receptors all come from a woman aged 45-65 years in good health and CMV-seropositive. The CDR3 runs from the conserved cysteine through the conserved F or W. D genes are given only for firm matches. Rows give clone size only sometimes, using once, few, many, or a class for an expanded clone.

d_call: .; clone_size: .; j_call: TRBJ2-1; v_call: TRBV12-5; cdr3_aa: CASGLGQRNEQFF; cdr3_nt: TGTGCTAGTGGTTTGGGACAACGCAATGAGCAGTTCTTC
d_call: .; clone_size: .; j_call: TRBJ1-5; v_call: TRBV5-1; cdr3_aa: CASTTQNQPQHF; cdr3_nt: TGCGCCAGTACAACACAGAATCAGCCCCAGCATTTT
d_call: TRBD1; clone_size: once; j_call: TRBJ2-7; v_call: TRBV5-1; cdr3_aa: CASSLAPGQGAREQYF; cdr3_nt: TGCGCCAGCAGCTTAGCTCCGGGACAGGGGGCTCGAGAGCAGTACTTC
d_call: TRBD2; clone_size: .; j_call: TRBJ2-1; v_call: TRBV28; cdr3_aa: CASSGGAPNNEQFF; cdr3_nt: TGTGCCAGCAGCGGGGGGGCGCCCAACAATGAGCAGTTCTTC
d_call: .; clone_size: .; j_call: TRBJ1-1; v_call: TRBV7-9; cdr3_aa: CASSTGFNTEAFF; cdr3_nt: TGTGCCAGCAGTACAGGGTTTAACACTGAAGCTTTCTTT
d_call: TRBD1; clone_size: .; j_call: TRBJ1-6; v_call: TRBV7-9; cdr3_aa: CASSSGTAHSPLHF; cdr3_nt: TGTGCCAGCTCCTCCGGGACAGCACATTCACCCCTCCACTTT
d_call: .; clone_size: few; j_call: TRBJ1-2; v_call: TRBV5-6; cdr3_aa: CASSFDEGDYGYTF; cdr3_nt: TGTGCCAGCAGCTTTGACGAGGGGGACTATGGCTACACCTTC
d_call: TRBD2; clone_size: .; j_call: TRBJ2-7; v_call: TRBV13; cdr3_aa: CASSPGTSVEQYF; cdr3_nt: TGTGCCAGCAGCCCCGGGACTAGCGTGGAGCAGTACTTC
d_call: .; clone_size: .; j_call: TRBJ1-4; v_call: TRBV29-1; cdr3_aa: CSVGGHREKLFF; cdr3_nt: TGCAGCGTGGGGGGGCATAGAGAAAAACTGTTTTTT
d_call: TRBD2; clone_size: .; j_call: TRBJ2-3; v_call: TRBV6-1; cdr3_aa: CASSELRTSGATDTQYF; cdr3_nt: TGTGCCAGCAGTGAACTAAGGACTAGCGGGGCCACAGATACGCAGTATTTT
d_call: TRBD1; clone_size: few; j_call: TRBJ1-4; v_call: TRBV18; cdr3_aa: CASSPGQGNEKLFF; cdr3_nt: TGTGCCAGCTCCCCGGGACAGGGTAATGAAAAACTGTTTTTT
d_call: .; clone_size: .; j_call: TRBJ2-3; v_call: TRBV5-1; cdr3_aa: CASSLTGTDTQYF; cdr3_nt: TGCGCCAGCAGCCTTACGGGCACAGATACGCAGTATTTT
d_call: TRBD2; clone_size: .; j_call: TRBJ2-3; v_call: TRBV18; cdr3_aa: CASSPGTIVRAPDTQYF; cdr3_nt: TGTGCCAGCTCACCCGGGACTATCGTACGCGCCCCAGATACGCAGTATTTT
d_call: TRBD2; clone_size: .; j_call: TRBJ2-7; v_call: TRBV19; cdr3_aa: CASSSAGGPYEQYF; cdr3_nt: TGTGCCAGTAGTTCAGCGGGAGGCCCCTACGAGCAGTACTTC
d_call: TRBD1; clone_size: .; j_call: TRBJ2-1; v_call: TRBV10-3; cdr3_aa: CAIRGTANNEQFF; cdr3_nt: TGTGCCATCAGAGGGACAGCTAACAATGAGCAGTTCTTC
d_call: .; clone_size: .; j_call: TRBJ2-2; v_call: TRBV7-2; cdr3_aa: CASSLAYSTGELFF; cdr3_nt: TGTGCCAGCAGCTTAGCTTACAGCACCGGGGAGCTGTTTTTT
d_call: .; clone_size: .; j_call: TRBJ1-6; v_call: TRBV21-1; cdr3_aa: CASSKNGGQPNSPLHF; cdr3_nt: TGTGCCAGCAGCAAAAATGGGGGACAGCCCAATTCACCCCTCCACTTT
d_call: TRBD1; clone_size: .; j_call: TRBJ1-1; v_call: TRBV10-3; cdr3_aa: CATGTGMNTEAFF; cdr3_nt: TGTGCCACTGGGACAGGAATGAACACTGAAGCTTTCTTT
d_call: .; clone_size: .; j_call: TRBJ1-3; v_call: TRBV18; cdr3_aa: CASSQDTLISGNTIYF; cdr3_nt: TGTGCCAGCTCACAAGACACGCTGATCTCTGGAAACACCATATATTTT
d_call: TRBD1; clone_size: once; j_call: TRBJ2-2; v_call: TRBV18; cdr3_aa: CASSLKPVATGDSTGELFF; cdr3_nt: TGTGCCAGCTCACTTAAACCCGTGGCCACAGGGGATTCCACCGGGGAGCTGTTTTTT
d_call: TRBD2; clone_size: .; j_call: TRBJ2-5; v_call: TRBV9; cdr3_aa: CASSESSGRLQETQYF; cdr3_nt: TGTGCCAGCAGCGAGTCGAGCGGGAGGCTCCAAGAGACCCAGTACTTC
d_call: .; clone_size: once; j_call: TRBJ1-1; v_call: TRBV1; cdr3_aa: CTSSQGFPRQGVNTEAFF; cdr3_nt: TGCACCAGCAGCCAAGGTTTTCCGAGACAGGGGGTAAACACTGAAGCTTTCTTT
d_call: .; clone_size: .; j_call: TRBJ2-3; v_call: TRBV9; cdr3_aa: CASSVKGRGTDTQYF; cdr3_nt: TGTGCCAGCAGCGTTAAAGGTCGAGGGACAGATACGCAGTATTTT
d_call: .; clone_size: .; j_call: TRBJ1-1; v_call: TRBV18; cdr3_aa: CASSPLWVGGTEAFF; cdr3_nt: TGTGCCAGCTCACCACTCTGGGTCGGAGGTACTGAAGCTTTCTTT
d_call: TRBD1; clone_size: .; j_call: TRBJ1-5; v_call: TRBV5-1; cdr3_aa: CASSWGTGDQPQHF; cdr3_nt: TGCGCCAGCAGCTGGGGGACAGGGGATCAGCCCCAGCATTTT
d_call: TRBD1; clone_size: .; j_call: TRBJ2-7; v_call: TRBV7-4; cdr3_aa: CASSLGTPGQVSYEQYF; cdr3_nt: TGTGCCAGCAGCCTAGGAACCCCGGGACAGGTCTCCTACGAGCAGTACTTC
d_call: .; clone_size: few; j_call: TRBJ2-5; v_call: TRBV6-1; cdr3_aa: CASSVGPGETQYF; cdr3_nt: TGTGCCAGCAGTGTGGGGCCTGGGGAGACCCAGTACTTC
d_call: TRBD2; clone_size: .; j_call: TRBJ2-1; v_call: TRBV6-5; cdr3_aa: CASSYGTSNEQFF; cdr3_nt: TGTGCCAGCAGTTACGGGACTAGCAATGAGCAGTTCTTC
d_call: TRBD1; clone_size: .; j_call: TRBJ1-1; v_call: TRBV27; cdr3_aa: CASSRGQGTTEAFF; cdr3_nt: TGTGCCAGCAGTCGGGGACAGGGTACAACTGAAGCTTTCTTT
d_call: TRBD1; clone_size: few; j_call: TRBJ1-1; v_call: TRBV5-1; cdr3_aa: CASRTGANTEAFF; cdr3_nt: TGCGCCAGCAGGACAGGGGCGAACACTGAAGCTTTCTTT
d_call: .; clone_size: .; j_call: TRBJ2-7; v_call: TRBV2; cdr3_aa: CASSEQGTFYEQYF; cdr3_nt: TGTGCCAGCAGTGAACAGGGGACCTTCTACGAGCAGTACTTC
d_call: .; clone_size: .; j_call: TRBJ2-5; v_call: TRBV19; cdr3_aa: CASSIGTNQETQYF; cdr3_nt: TGTGCCAGTAGTATAGGGACTAACCAAGAGACCCAGTACTTC
d_call: .; clone_size: .; j_call: TRBJ1-2; v_call: TRBV6-1; cdr3_aa: CASSVRGRGYTF; cdr3_nt: TGTGCCAGCAGTGTGCGGGGGAGGGGCTACACCTTC
d_call: TRBD1; clone_size: .; j_call: TRBJ1-6; v_call: TRBV9; cdr3_aa: CASGGAGGVNSPLHF; cdr3_nt: TGTGCCAGCGGAGGGGCAGGGGGCGTGAATTCACCCCTCCACTTT
d_call: TRBD2; clone_size: few; j_call: TRBJ2-1; v_call: TRBV19; cdr3_aa: CASSWGGGLLSEQFF; cdr3_nt: TGTGCCAGTAGTTGGGGGGGAGGACTACTAAGTGAGCAGTTCTTC
d_call: .; clone_size: few; j_call: TRBJ2-7; v_call: TRBV5-1; cdr3_aa: CASSLERRAYEQYF; cdr3_nt: TGCGCCAGCAGCTTGGAGCGGCGGGCCTACGAGCAGTACTTC
d_call: .; clone_size: few; j_call: TRBJ2-3; v_call: TRBV6-5; cdr3_aa: CASSSPGVRGTQYF; cdr3_nt: TGTGCCAGCAGTTCCCCTGGGGTCAGGGGTACGCAGTATTTT
d_call: .; clone_size: .; j_call: TRBJ1-5; v_call: TRBV2; cdr3_aa: CASDTQRQPQHF; cdr3_nt: TGTGCCAGCGACACTCAAAGGCAGCCCCAGCATTTT
d_call: TRBD1; clone_size: .; j_call: TRBJ2-1; v_call: TRBV7-2; cdr3_aa: CASSVFGQAYSYNEQFF; cdr3_nt: TGTGCCAGCAGCGTATTTGGACAGGCGTACTCCTACAATGAGCAGTTCTTC
d_call: .; clone_size: few; j_call: TRBJ2-2; v_call: TRBV9; cdr3_aa: CASSVGGANTGELFF; cdr3_nt: TGTGCCAGCAGCGTAGGGGGAGCGAACACCGGGGAGCTGTTTTTT
d_call: TRBD1; clone_size: once; j_call: TRBJ1-2; v_call: TRBV5-1; cdr3_aa: CASSENRGDGYTF; cdr3_nt: TGCGCCAGCAGCGAAAACAGGGGTGATGGCTACACCTTC
d_call: TRBD1; clone_size: .; j_call: TRBJ1-5; v_call: TRBV6-5; cdr3_aa: CASSSGQGRQPQHF; cdr3_nt: TGTGCCAGCAGCTCGGGACAGGGGAGACAGCCCCAGCATTTT
d_call: TRBD1; clone_size: .; j_call: TRBJ2-7; v_call: TRBV12-5; cdr3_aa: CASGQDRGYEQYF; cdr3_nt: TGTGCTAGTGGTCAGGACAGGGGTTACGAGCAGTACTTC
d_call: TRBD1; clone_size: .; j_call: TRBJ2-2; v_call: TRBV5-1; cdr3_aa: CASPLDRECFPGELFF; cdr3_nt: TGCGCCAGCCCATTAGACAGGGAGTGTTTTCCCGGGGAGCTGTTTTTT
d_call: TRBD1; clone_size: .; j_call: TRBJ1-1; v_call: TRBV19; cdr3_aa: CASSPGQVGPGAFF; cdr3_nt: TGTGCCAGTAGTCCAGGACAGGTTGGTCCTGGAGCTTTCTTT
d_call: .; clone_size: .; j_call: TRBJ1-2; v_call: TRBV28; cdr3_aa: CASSLAGNYGYTF; cdr3_nt: TGTGCCAGCAGTTTAGCGGGGAACTATGGCTACACCTTC
d_call: TRBD1; clone_size: .; j_call: TRBJ2-7; v_call: TRBV11-2; cdr3_aa: CASSARDRGSYEQYF; cdr3_nt: TGTGCCAGCAGCGCCCGGGACAGAGGCTCCTACGAGCAGTACTTC
d_call: TRBD1; clone_size: once; j_call: TRBJ1-4; v_call: TRBV5-6; cdr3_aa: CASRYAGTVNEKLFF; cdr3_nt: TGTGCCAGCAGATATGCCGGGACAGTAAATGAAAAACTGTTTTTT
d_call: TRBD1; clone_size: few; j_call: TRBJ2-5; v_call: TRBV5-1; cdr3_aa: CASSSGQAIQETQYF; cdr3_nt: TGCGCCAGCAGCTCCGGACAGGCCATCCAAGAGACCCAGTACTTC